This paragraph reports one T cell receptor beta chain. Researchers prepared the TCRbeta library using unique molecular identifiers, the study reports. One entry per CDR3 protein results from TCRdb running MiXCR on the PCR reads. Of hundreds of thousands of distinct CDR3 sequences listed, about 33% are singletons. The sample belongs to a study of T-cell reconstitution after alpha-beta-depleted transplantation in children. The CDR3 spans 15 residues. The V segment lost 4 bases and the J segment 0 bases; nucleotides outside the gene matches: 5. From germline, CDR1 is DFQATT and CDR2 SNEGSKA (reference sequence).

This TCR was recovered from a human donor who donated a stem cell graft to a child with aplastic anemia. Source: PBMCs from the stem cell graft donor, taken from the stem cell graft. The V and J genes are TRBV20-1 and TRBJ2-4; 8 bases match TRBD2. In nucleotides, the CDR3 is TGCAGTGCTACAACTAGCGGTGTAGCCAAAAACATTCAGTACTTC. This codes for CSATTSGVAKNIQYF.